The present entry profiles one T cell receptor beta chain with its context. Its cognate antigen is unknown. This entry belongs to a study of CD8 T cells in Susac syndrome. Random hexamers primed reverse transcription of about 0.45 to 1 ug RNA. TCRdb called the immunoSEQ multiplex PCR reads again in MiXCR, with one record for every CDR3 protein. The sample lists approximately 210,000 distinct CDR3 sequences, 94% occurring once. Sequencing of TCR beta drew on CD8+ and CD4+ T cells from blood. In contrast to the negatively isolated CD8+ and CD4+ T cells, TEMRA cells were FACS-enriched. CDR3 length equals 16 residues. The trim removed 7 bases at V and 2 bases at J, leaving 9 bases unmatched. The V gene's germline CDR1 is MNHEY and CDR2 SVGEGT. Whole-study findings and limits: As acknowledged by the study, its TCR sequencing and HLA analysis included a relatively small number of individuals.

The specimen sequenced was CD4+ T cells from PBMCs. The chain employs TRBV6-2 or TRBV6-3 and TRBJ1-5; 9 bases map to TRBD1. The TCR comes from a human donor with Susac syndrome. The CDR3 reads CASTSRGQGGNQPQHF. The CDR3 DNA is TGTGCCAGCACCTCAAGGGGACAGGGCGGCAATCAGCCCCAGCATTTT.